The subject of this entry is one T cell receptor (beta chain). The data belong to a study of control samples from healthy donors and cancer patients. CDR1 and CDR2 (germline): SEHNR, FQNEAQ (reference sequence). The CDR3 is 15 amino acids. Trimming stripped 2 bases from V and 4 bases from J, with 11 bases between. Sequencing was performed with immunoSEQ multiplex PCR; in TCRdb, only in-frame clones are kept and a portion is missing. The sample records around 90,000 clones, roughly nine tenths being singletons. The chain is built from TRBV7-9 and TRBJ1-4; the D gene is possibly TRBD1 (5 bases). The source of this sequence is a man under 40 in good health. The sample comprised blood. The CDR3 region has the DNA TGTGCCAGCAGCTTAAGCAGGGCGTTTAATGAAAAACTGTTTTTT. Protein sequence: CASSLSRAFNEKLFF.